Listed below are T cell receptor beta chains from one sample, sequenced in a study of T-cell reconstitution after alpha-beta-depleted transplantation in children. TCRdb ran MiXCR on the PCR reads and lists one entry per CDR3 protein. Here the sample spans around 450,000 distinct CDR3 sequences, 43% being singletons. The sample here was PBMCs, taken before TCRalphabeta/CD19-depleted stem cell transplant. The receptors come from a girl aged 2 to 10 with aplastic anemia, due to receive a stem cell transplant. CDR3s include the opening cysteine and the closing phenylalanine or tryptophan. The D gene is left open where the match is weak. Part of the rows lack a size; the others show once, few, many or a class for expanded clones.

>TRBJ1-6|-|TRBV6-2/TRBV6-3|-
TGTGCCAGCAGTTACCCACCGTGGAATTCACCCCTCCACTTT
CASSYPPWNSPLHF
>TRBJ2-1|-|TRBV7-8|TRBD2
TGTGCCAGCAGCTTGGCTAGCGGGGGGGCTTCCGTTAGCTCCTACAATGAGCAGTTCTTC
CASSLASGGASVSSYNEQFF
>TRBJ2-5|-|TRBV20-1|-
TGCAGTGCTAGAGATCAAATTCGTAGGGGATTAGAGACCCAGTACTTC
CSARDQIRRGLETQYF
>TRBJ2-7|many|TRBV5-1|-
TGCGCCAGCAGCATCGATTACGAGCAGTACTTC
CASSIDYEQYF
>TRBJ2-1|many|TRBV3-1|-
TGTGCCAGCAGCCTAGACGGTGAGCAGTTCTTC
CASSLDGEQFF
>TRBJ1-4|-|TRBV11-2|TRBD1
TGTGCCAGGAGAATGACAGGGGGAGATGAAAAACTGTTTTTT
CARRMTGGDEKLFF
>TRBJ2-5|few|TRBV20-1|-
TGCAGTGCTGGGGCCCAAAGGGAGACCCAGTACTTC
CSAGAQRETQYF
>TRBJ2-1|-|TRBV20-1|-
TGCAGTGCTAGCTCGGGAACGTCCTACAATGAGCAGTTCTTC
CSASSGTSYNEQFF
>TRBJ2-7|-|TRBV10-3|TRBD2
TGTGCCATCAGTGCCGGGACTAGCGGGGACTACGAGCAGTACTTC
CAISAGTSGDYEQYF
>TRBJ2-5|few|TRBV5-1|-
TGCGCCAGCAGCTTACAGGGAATTCAAGAGACCCAGTACTTC
CASSLQGIQETQYF
>TRBJ2-2|once|TRBV6-6|-
TGTGCCAGCAGCCCTCAAGTTGCCGGGGAGCTGTTTTTT
CASSPQVAGELFF
>TRBJ2-1|once|TRBV10-2|-
TGCGCCAGCAGTAAATCGGGGGCCCGGGACAATGAGCAGTTCTTC
CASSKSGARDNEQFF
>TRBJ2-7|many|TRBV2|-
TGTGCCAGCAGCCCCCTAAGAGGGTACGAGCAGTACTTC
CASSPLRGYEQYF
>TRBJ1-1|-|TRBV28|-
TGTGCCAGCAGGATCGTGGGCAGGGGAAATATGAACACTGAAGCTTTCTTT
CASRIVGRGNMNTEAFF
>TRBJ1-2|few|TRBV20-1|-
TGCAGTGCTAGTTCCCACATAGGGGAGTATGGCTACACCTTC
CSASSHIGEYGYTF
>TRBJ2-1|-|TRBV7-6|TRBD1
TGTGCCAGCAGCCCGGGACAGGGCCGGGACTTGAGGTTCTTC
CASSPGQGRDLRFF
>TRBJ2-1|-|TRBV20-1|-
TGCAGTGCCCCTGGGCCTAGCTCCTACAATGAGCAGTTCTTC
CSAPGPSSYNEQFF
>TRBJ2-5|many|TRBV20-1|-
TGCAGTGCCCAGGGGGAAACTAGCGGCCAAGAGACCCAGTACTTC
CSAQGETSGQETQYF
>TRBJ2-5|-|TRBV5-1|TRBD2
TGCGCCAGCAGCTCCGGGAGCGGGAGGGCCGTGGAGACCCAGTACTTC
CASSSGSGRAVETQYF
>TRBJ1-1|once|TRBV6-5|-
TGTGCCAGCAGTTACGCAACCGGAACTGGACAGCGGAACACTGAAGCTTTCTTT
CASSYATGTGQRNTEAFF
>TRBJ2-3|many|TRBV18|TRBD2
TGTGCCAGCTCTAAGGGACTAGCGGGAGAAGATACGCAGTATTTT
CASSKGLAGEDTQYF
>TRBJ2-3|-|TRBV28|TRBD2
TGTGCCAGCAGTTTTTCGGGGGGTGCTAGCACAGATACGCAGTATTTT
CASSFSGGASTDTQYF
>TRBJ2-1|few|TRBV15|-
TGTGCCACCGGTCAGGCGTTCAGGGACAATGAGCAGTTCTTC
CATGQAFRDNEQFF
>TRBJ2-1|-|TRBV5-1|-
TGCGCCAGCAGCTTACCGGTACTCTACAATGAGCAGTTCTTC
CASSLPVLYNEQFF
>TRBJ2-3|few|TRBV18|TRBD2
TGTGCCAGCTCACCCCCGGGACTAGCGGGAACCACAGATACGCAGTATTTT
CASSPPGLAGTTDTQYF
>TRBJ2-7|few|TRBV3-1|-
TGTGCCAGCAGCCAGGGACTCCTTAGCCTTGAGCAGTACTTC
CASSQGLLSLEQYF
>TRBJ2-2|-|TRBV15|-
TGTGCCACCAGCAGAGCTACACGTAACACCGGGGAGCTGTTTTTT
CATSRATRNTGELFF
>TRBJ2-3|-|TRBV3-1|-
TGTGCCAGCAGCCAAGGCTCCCCGACTAGGCCCACAGATACGCAGTATTTT
CASSQGSPTRPTDTQYF
>TRBJ2-1|few|TRBV6-2/TRBV6-3|-
TGTGCCAGCCAGTCTGCGGGAAGGTTTGGTGAGCAGTTCTTC
CASQSAGRFGEQFF
>TRBJ2-7|-|TRBV28|-
TGTGCCAGCAGTCCCCTCCGGGACACCTACCGGTACGAGCAGTACTTC
CASSPLRDTYRYEQYF
>TRBJ2-7|-|TRBV20-1|-
TGCAGTGCTAGAGATCTCGTGTCCTACGAGCAGTACTTC
CSARDLVSYEQYF
>TRBJ2-1|few|TRBV28|-
TGTGCCAGCCGCCCCACGGACCCGAGCTCCTACAATGAGCAGTTCTTC
CASRPTDPSSYNEQFF
>TRBJ2-3|-|TRBV27|-
TGTGCCAGCAGTTTTGTCCTCACAGATACGCAGTATTTT
CASSFVLTDTQYF
>TRBJ2-1|few|TRBV20-1|-
TGCAGTGCCCTGTGGGACAATGAGCAGTTCTTC
CSALWDNEQFF
>TRBJ2-1|once|TRBV3-1|-
TGTGCCAGCAGCCAAGAATTTGGGTCGGGCCGGCACAATGAGCAGTTCTTC
CASSQEFGSGRHNEQFF
>TRBJ2-5|few|TRBV20-1|TRBD1
TGCAGTGCTAGTTGGGCGGGACAGGGCCTCGAAGAGACCCAGTACTTC
CSASWAGQGLEETQYF
>TRBJ1-1|few|TRBV27|-
TGTGCCAGTTTCGGGACCTCGAACACTGAAGCTTTCTTT
CASFGTSNTEAFF
>TRBJ1-2|many|TRBV25-1|TRBD1
TGTGCCAGCAGTGGACAGGGGGTCTATGGCTACACCTTC
CASSGQGVYGYTF
>TRBJ2-4|-|TRBV30|-
TGTGCCTGGAGTCTGTGGAGAGACAAAAACATTCAGTACTTC
CAWSLWRDKNIQYF
>TRBJ2-1|-|TRBV7-8|TRBD1
TGTGCCAGCACATCAGGGGGCACCTACAATGAGCAGTTCTTC
CASTSGGTYNEQFF
>TRBJ2-1|-|TRBV5-6|-
TGTGCCAGCAGCCCTGCGGGGATTTACAATGAGCAGTTCTTC
CASSPAGIYNEQFF
>TRBJ1-1|many|TRBV29-1|TRBD1
TGCAGCGTCCGAGGACAGGGGGACACTGAAGCTTTCTTT
CSVRGQGDTEAFF
>TRBJ2-6|few|TRBV2|TRBD1
TGTGCCAGCAGCCGGGACAGAGATACTGGGGCCAACGTCCTGACTTTC
CASSRDRDTGANVLTF
>TRBJ2-5|-|TRBV7-9|TRBD2
TGTGCCAGCAGCTTAGCCCGACTAGCGGGGGGCCAAGAGACCCAGTACTTC
CASSLARLAGGQETQYF
>TRBJ2-2|-|TRBV20-1|TRBD2
TGCAGTGCGGGTCTAGCGGGGGTCGGAGCCGGGGAGCTGTTTTTT
CSAGLAGVGAGELFF
>TRBJ2-7|many|TRBV12-3/TRBV12-4|-
TGTGCCAGCAGTTCCCGAATGGACACCTACGAGCAGTACTTC
CASSSRMDTYEQYF
>TRBJ2-7|-|TRBV6-5|-
TGTGCCAGCAGCTATACAGGAGCACCCTCCTACGAGCAGTACTTC
CASSYTGAPSYEQYF
>TRBJ2-7|-|TRBV27|TRBD2
TGTGCCAGCAGTTCCGCAACCAGGGGACTAGCGGGAGTTCGGCTTTACGAGCAGTACTTC
CASSSATRGLAGVRLYEQYF
>TRBJ1-1|-|TRBV19|-
TGTGCCAGTAGTAAAAGCACTGAAGCTTTCTTT
CASSKSTEAFF
>TRBJ1-3|many|TRBV7-9|-
TGTGCCAGCAGCTTAGGCGATCTCTCTGGAAACACCATATATTTT
CASSLGDLSGNTIYF
>TRBJ2-5|once|TRBV20-1|-
TGCAGGCTAGGGGAGACCCAGTACTTC
CRLGETQYF
>TRBJ2-3|few|TRBV20-1|-
TGCAGTGCTCAGCGAGTCCCGGGCACAGATACGCAGTATTTT
CSAQRVPGTDTQYF
>TRBJ2-4|-|TRBV7-9|TRBD2
TGTGCCAGCAGCCGAGCGGGAGCCCAAAACATTCAGTACTTC
CASSRAGAQNIQYF
>TRBJ2-7|many|TRBV6-8|-
TGTGCCGCCGGGCGCGAGCCAGACGAGCAGTACTTC
CAAGREPDEQYF